This entry features one T cell receptor beta chain sequence. What it recognizes is unknown. This specimen comes from a study of STAT5B mutations in CD4+ large granular lymphocyte leukemia. Study-level points and caveats: TRBV06-family usage was enriched in top patient clones (8/27) versus controls (2/35). 25% of private leukemic clonotypes occurred rarely in other patients' non-leukemic repertoires.

The assay was run at survey level. Under the authors' procedure: Lowest detectable productive clonotype frequency was 2.59 x 10-5. Libraries were prepared by immunoSEQ multiplex PCR; TCRdb keeps only in-frame clonotypes and omits some of them. That table furnishes V, J and clone size, whereas the DNA furnished D and trimming. The data contain around 47,000 clones, roughly 84% of them singletons. There are 14 residues in the CDR3. With 6 bases removed from V and 7 bases from J, the gap between germline ends came to 13 bases. The germline V gene has CDR1 SNHLY and CDR2 FYNNEI. The J gene is TRBJ1-6, the V gene TRBV2, with D unresolved. The TCR comes from a human donor in good health. The sample comprised CD4+ T cells from blood buffy coats. This CDR3 is CASSLDGLNSPLHF. The CDR3 coding sequence is TGTGCCAGCAGCCTGGATGGACTCAATTCACCCCTCCACTTT.